This T cell receptor beta chain was sequenced for a study of CD8+ T cells in alopecia areata. General study findings and limits: Normal skin's resident alphabeta T cells are sequenced alongside lesional scalp T cells.

Sorting separated CD4+ and CD8+ T cells out of PBMCs. Germline CDR1 is SQVTM and CDR2 is ANQGSEA. CDR3 length equals 13 residues. The V and J ends lost 5 bases and 7 bases, in that order; junction bases with no gene match: 9. Sequencing templates came from extracted RNA that was reverse transcribed into cDNA. The table came from immunoSEQ multiplex PCR; TCRdb's copy has only in-frame clones and leaves some out. This sample has 150,000 to 200,000 clones, with around 55% found just once. Comment on this clone: Its antigen remains unknown.

The sequencing sample was made of CD4+ T cells sorted from blood. This clonotype originated in a human donor in good health. V gene TRBV29-1 combines with J gene TRBJ1-2, with 8 positions matching TRBD1. CDR3 protein: CSVHITGGAGYTF. Written as DNA, the CDR3 is TGCAGCGTTCACATCACAGGGGGAGCTGGCTACACCTTC.